The source of this T cell receptor (beta chain) is a study of T cell responses to AZD1222 COVID-19 vaccine. Findings of the study overall: None of the repertoires were sampled until the peak T cell response had passed. Variant regions that are unmutated are reportedly the target of nearly half of spike-specific TCRs. Donors in the cohort were predominantly white British and more often female, and clonal diversity was possibly underestimated.

A remark on this clone: Antigen specificity is unknown.

Generated by immunoSEQ multiplex PCR, the TCRdb table keeps only in-frame clones and is missing some. The table lists under 150,000 clones, roughly 92% of them singletons. CDR1 is GTSNPN, CDR2 SVGIG, per germline (reference sequence). The CDR3 runs to 15 residues. V lost 0 bases and J lost 7, with 13 bases in between. The clonotype was recovered from an adult in good health. The chain couples TRBV30 to TRBJ1-6, with D maybe TRBD1 (5 bases). The sequencing here drew on peripheral blood, taken on day 0 of AZD1222 vaccination. For the CDR3, the DNA is TGTGCCTGGAGTGTCCTAACAGGAAAAAATTCACCCCTCCACTTT. Amino acid sequence: CAWSVLTGKNSPLHF.